This TCR beta chain is from a study of response to subunit inactivated influenza vaccine (dated by TCRdb to the late 2010s). Study-wide context: Deep quantitative T cell receptor repertoire profiling was used in the study to track responses to a trivalent subunit inactivated influenza vaccine. General study outcomes and caveats: The authors suggested that each seasonal influenza vaccination may recruit only a limited number of new T cells.

Ends trimmed: V by 4 bases, J by 6 bases; bases unmatched to a gene: 9. The CDR3 has 13 amino acids, counting the end cysteine and phenylalanine. Only CDR3 DNA remains: 39 bases, in frame from the first base. CDR1 and CDR2, looked up from the germline V gene, are SQVTM and ANQGSEA. Library generation was performed with RT-PCR. Instrument used: Illumina HiSeq 2500. The public reads were run again by TCRdb, first through fastp at Q25 and then through MiXCR, and only productive beta chains were kept. Merged by CDR3 protein, the rows form single entries marked with the most common genes and DNA. In this sample the table shows 450,000 to 700,000 distinct CDR3 sequences, about 15% of which occur a single time. The top ten clonotypes cover 11% of the sample. This clonotype appeared a single time. Its recognized antigen is unknown. Qualities for individual bases were not recorded, and no much larger clone is one base off. Just one read gives weak support.

The sequence derives from a man aged 45-60 years who received an inactivated influenza vaccine. Donor details come from another sample of the same person, matched by shared clones. Source: PBMCs from blood, taken about 13 days after vaccination. Recombination connected TRBV29-1 to TRBJ2-7; 7 bases in the junction line up with TRBD2. For the CDR3, the sequence is CSVAGLAVGEQYF. The DNA sequence is as follows: TGCAGCGTTGCAGGGCTAGCGGTGGGCGAGCAGTACTTC.